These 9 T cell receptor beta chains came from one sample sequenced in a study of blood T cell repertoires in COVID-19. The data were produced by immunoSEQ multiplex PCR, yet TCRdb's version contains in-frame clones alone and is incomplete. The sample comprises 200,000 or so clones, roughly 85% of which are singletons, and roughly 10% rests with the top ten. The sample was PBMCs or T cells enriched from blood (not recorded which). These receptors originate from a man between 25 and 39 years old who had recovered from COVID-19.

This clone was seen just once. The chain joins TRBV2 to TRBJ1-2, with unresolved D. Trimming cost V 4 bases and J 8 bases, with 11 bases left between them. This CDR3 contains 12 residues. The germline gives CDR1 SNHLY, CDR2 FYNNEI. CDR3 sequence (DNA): TGTGCCAGCAGTGCGAGAAGCGGCGGCTACACCTTC. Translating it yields CASSARSGGYTF.

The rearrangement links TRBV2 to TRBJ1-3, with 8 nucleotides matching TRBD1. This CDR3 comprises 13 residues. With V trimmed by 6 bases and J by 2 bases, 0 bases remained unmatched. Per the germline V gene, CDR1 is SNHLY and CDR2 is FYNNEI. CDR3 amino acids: CASRDRAGNTIYF. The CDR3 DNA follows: TGTGCCAGCAGGGACAGGGCTGGAAACACCATATATTTT.

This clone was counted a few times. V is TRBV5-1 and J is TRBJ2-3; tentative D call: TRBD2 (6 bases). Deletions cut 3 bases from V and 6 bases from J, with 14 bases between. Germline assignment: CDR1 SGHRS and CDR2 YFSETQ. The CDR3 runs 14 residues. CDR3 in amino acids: CASSSGTLGDTQYF. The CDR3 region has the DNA TGCGCCAGCAGCTCCGGGACTCTTGGTGATACGCAGTATTTT.

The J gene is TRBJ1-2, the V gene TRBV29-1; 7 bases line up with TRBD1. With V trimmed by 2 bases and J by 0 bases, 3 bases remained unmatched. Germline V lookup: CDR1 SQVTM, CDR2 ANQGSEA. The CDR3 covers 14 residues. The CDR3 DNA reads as TGCAGCGTTGAAAGGGGGCCGGCTAACTATGGCTACACCTTC. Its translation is CSVERGPANYGYTF.

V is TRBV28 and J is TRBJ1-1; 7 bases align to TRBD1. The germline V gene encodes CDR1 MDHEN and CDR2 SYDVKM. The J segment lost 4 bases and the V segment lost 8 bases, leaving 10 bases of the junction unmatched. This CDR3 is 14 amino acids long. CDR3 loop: CASLVGQVSTEAFF. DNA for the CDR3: TGTGCCAGCCTAGTCGGACAGGTCAGCACTGAAGCTTTCTTT.

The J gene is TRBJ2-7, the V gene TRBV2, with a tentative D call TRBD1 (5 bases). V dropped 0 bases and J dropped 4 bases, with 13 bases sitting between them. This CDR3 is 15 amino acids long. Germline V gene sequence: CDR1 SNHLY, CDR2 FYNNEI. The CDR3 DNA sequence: TGTGCCAGCAGTGAAGCGATTAGGGGAACTTACGAGCAGTACTTC. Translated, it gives CASSEAIRGTYEQYF.

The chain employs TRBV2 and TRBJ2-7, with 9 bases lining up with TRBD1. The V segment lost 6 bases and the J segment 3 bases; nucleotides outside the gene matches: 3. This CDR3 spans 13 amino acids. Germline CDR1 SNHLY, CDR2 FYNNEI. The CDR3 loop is CASSGQGLYEQYF. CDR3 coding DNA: TGTGCCAGCAGCGGACAGGGGCTCTACGAGCAGTACTTC. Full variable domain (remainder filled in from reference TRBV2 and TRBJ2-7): EPEVTQTPSHQVTQMGQEVILRCVPISNHLYFYWYRQILGQKVEFLVSFYNNEISEKSEIFDDQFSVERPDGSNFTLKIRSTKLEDSAMYFCASSGQGLYEQYFGPGTRLTVT.

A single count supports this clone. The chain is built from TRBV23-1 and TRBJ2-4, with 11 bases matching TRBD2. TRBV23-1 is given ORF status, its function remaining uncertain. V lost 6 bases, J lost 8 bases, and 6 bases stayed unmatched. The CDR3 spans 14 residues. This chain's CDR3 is CASSIAGGPDIQYF. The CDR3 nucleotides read TGCGCCAGCAGCATAGCGGGAGGGCCGGACATTCAGTACTTC.

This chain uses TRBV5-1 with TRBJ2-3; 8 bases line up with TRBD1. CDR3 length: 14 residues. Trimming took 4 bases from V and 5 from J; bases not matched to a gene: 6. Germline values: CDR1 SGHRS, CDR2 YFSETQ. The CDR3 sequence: CASSPRQGKDTQYF. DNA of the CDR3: TGCGCCAGCAGCCCCCGACAGGGGAAAGATACGCAGTATTTT.